These 5 T cell receptor beta chains came from one sample sequenced in a study of long-term antiretroviral therapy in people with HIV. With survey level as its setting, the immunoSEQ assay was v3.0. Measured with immunoSEQ multiplex PCR; TCRdb has only the in-frame clones, and not every one. This sample has 25,000 to 30,000 clones; 85% to 90% occur once, and the top ten carry 4.5% to 5.5%. The input for sequencing was unsorted PBMCs, taken roughly 2.6 years after starting antiretroviral therapy. These receptors were collected from a man between 35 and 55 years old with HIV.

The count of this clone is one. The V and J genes are TRBV7-9 and TRBJ2-5, with 13 bases matching TRBD2. The CDR3 totals 14 residues. With V trimmed by 7 bases and J by 3 bases, 2 bases remained unmatched. The germline CDR1 and CDR2 sequences are SEHNR and FQNEAQ (reference sequence). The CDR3 loop reads CASTGTSGEETQYF. The CDR3 DNA follows: TGTGCCAGCACCGGGACTAGCGGGGAAGAGACCCAGTACTTC.

This clone was picked up one time. V gene TRBV18 combines with J gene TRBJ2-7, with D possibly TRBD1 on 5 matching bases. Looked up from germline, CDR1 is KGHSH and CDR2 is LQKENI. The V gene lost 3 bases and the J gene lost 4 bases, with 10 bases spanning the gap. This CDR3 region has 13 residues. The CDR3 bases are TGTGCCAGCTCACCGGGGCCGGAGTACGAGCAGTACTTC. The encoded protein is CASSPGPEYEQYF.

The J gene is TRBJ2-3, the V gene TRBV5-6; D is perhaps TRBD1 (6 bases). CDR1 is SGHDT, CDR2 YYEEEE, per germline. The CDR3 sequence is 15 residues long. Between the trimmed V and J ends, which lost 1 base and 6 bases, there was a span of 15 bases. Here the CDR3 DNA reads TGTGCCAGCAGCTTGCGGGACAAGAGGACGGATACGCAGTATTTT. It is translated as CASSLRDKRTDTQYF.

The V gene is TRBV10-3, the J gene TRBJ2-2; 10 bases agree with TRBD1. With 4 bases clipped from V and 4 bases from J, the junction kept 9 bases outside the gene matches. CDR3 length equals 17 residues. CDR1 is ENHRY, CDR2 SYGVKD, per germline. The DNA for the CDR3 is TGTGCCATCAGTGCTCAACCGGGACAGGGGAGCACCGGGGAGCTGTTTTTT. It yields the protein CAISAQPGQGSTGELFF.

This sequence joins TRBV25-1 and TRBJ2-1; D call uncertain. V was shortened by 5 bases and J by 10 bases, with 12 bases between the two germline ends. The CDR3 spans 12 residues. Looked up from germline, CDR1 is MGHDK and CDR2 is SYGVNS. The CDR3 region is CASSWQFEEQFF. The CDR3, as DNA: TGTGCCAGCAGTTGGCAGTTCGAGGAGCAGTTCTTC.